The rows below give T cell receptor beta chains drawn from one sample of a study of T cells after yellow fever vaccination. TCRdb reanalysed the 5' RACE reads using MiXCR and keeps one entry per CDR3 protein. The profile covers under 300,000 distinct CDR3 sequences, with 10% to 15% appearing a single time and about 0.51% taken by the ten largest. The sample here was CD4+ T cells sorted from PBMCs, taken 45 days after the yellow fever booster vaccination. All receptors come from a man aged 30 to 39 who received the YFV17D yellow fever vaccine. Each CDR3 is given with its conserved first and last residue. D genes are given only for firm matches. Clone size appears in some rows only: once, few, many, or a class for an expanded clone.

d_gene: TRBD1; abundance: few; v_gene: TRBV29-1; j_gene: TRBJ2-3; CDR3nt: TGCAGCGTTGATCACAGGGGGCTAACGGATACGCAGTATTTT; CDR3aa: CSVDHRGLTDTQYF
d_gene: TRBD2; abundance: many; v_gene: TRBV27; j_gene: TRBJ2-1; CDR3nt: TGTGCCAGCAGCTTGGTTGGTTCCGGGACTACTAGAGTCGTGGCGCAGTTCTTC; CDR3aa: CASSLVGSGTTRVVAQFF
d_gene: TRBD1; abundance: .; v_gene: TRBV6-5; j_gene: TRBJ1-2; CDR3nt: TGTGCCAGCAGTTACACCCGGGACAGGTTCCGTGAGGGCTACACCTTC; CDR3aa: CASSYTRDRFREGYTF
d_gene: TRBD2; abundance: .; v_gene: TRBV7-2; j_gene: TRBJ2-1; CDR3nt: TGTGCCAGCAGCCCCAGGGGGACTAGCGGCTACAATGAGCAGTTCTTC; CDR3aa: CASSPRGTSGYNEQFF
d_gene: .; abundance: .; v_gene: TRBV5-1; j_gene: TRBJ2-3; CDR3nt: TGCGCCAGCAGCTTGGAGGGGAGATCAGATACGCAGTATTTT; CDR3aa: CASSLEGRSDTQYF
d_gene: TRBD2; abundance: .; v_gene: TRBV12-3/TRBV12-4; j_gene: TRBJ2-3; CDR3nt: TGTGCCAGCACCCCGACTAGCGGGAGGGCAGATACGAAGTATTTT; CDR3aa: CASTPTSGRADTKYF
d_gene: TRBD1; abundance: many; v_gene: TRBV29-1; j_gene: TRBJ2-7; CDR3nt: TGCAGCGTTGCCGAAGAACAGGGGTCCTACGAGCAGTACTTC; CDR3aa: CSVAEEQGSYEQYF
d_gene: .; abundance: .; v_gene: TRBV20-1; j_gene: TRBJ1-5; CDR3nt: TGCAGTGCCCCCCCGAGCAGGGGCAATCAGCCCCAGCATTTT; CDR3aa: CSAPPSRGNQPQHF
d_gene: TRBD1; abundance: few; v_gene: TRBV24-1; j_gene: TRBJ2-1; CDR3nt: TGTGCCACCAGTGAAAGGGGGACAGGGCCCCTAATTGAGCAGTTCTTC; CDR3aa: CATSERGTGPLIEQFF
d_gene: .; abundance: .; v_gene: TRBV20-1; j_gene: TRBJ1-5; CDR3nt: TGCAGTGCTATGAAAGACAGAAATCAGCCCCAGCATTTT; CDR3aa: CSAMKDRNQPQHF
d_gene: .; abundance: .; v_gene: TRBV7-9; j_gene: TRBJ2-2; CDR3nt: TGTGCCAGCAGCTCCACGGCGCGCACCGGGGAGCTGTTTTTT; CDR3aa: CASSSTARTGELFF
d_gene: TRBD2; abundance: .; v_gene: TRBV5-4; j_gene: TRBJ2-1; CDR3nt: TGTGCCACAGGGGAGACTAGCGGAGGACGGCATGAGCAGTTCTTC; CDR3aa: CATGETSGGRHEQFF
d_gene: TRBD2; abundance: .; v_gene: TRBV6-2/TRBV6-3; j_gene: TRBJ2-1; CDR3nt: TGTGCCAGCAGTTACCACAGACTAGCGGGCAATGAGCAGTTCTTC; CDR3aa: CASSYHRLAGNEQFF
d_gene: .; abundance: many; v_gene: TRBV29-1; j_gene: TRBJ2-1; CDR3nt: TGCAGCGTGGGGGGAGGACCTTACAATGAGCAGTTCTTC; CDR3aa: CSVGGGPYNEQFF
d_gene: TRBD2; abundance: once; v_gene: TRBV3-1; j_gene: TRBJ2-1; CDR3nt: TGTGCCATCAGCCACCTCCCGGGACTAGCGGGGGACAATGAGCAGTTCTTC; CDR3aa: CAISHLPGLAGDNEQFF
d_gene: .; abundance: .; v_gene: TRBV4-3; j_gene: TRBJ2-1; CDR3nt: TGCGCCAGCAGCCAAGGACCGGGTTTTGGGCAGTTCTTC; CDR3aa: CASSQGPGFGQFF
d_gene: TRBD1; abundance: few; v_gene: TRBV11-3; j_gene: TRBJ2-1; CDR3nt: TGTGCCAGCAGCCGATCCGGACAGGGCTGGAATGAGCAGTTCTTC; CDR3aa: CASSRSGQGWNEQFF
d_gene: .; abundance: few; v_gene: TRBV5-1; j_gene: TRBJ1-1; CDR3nt: TGCGCCAGCAGCGCTTCCCAACCGGGGCGCCTCATGAACACTGAAGCTTTCTTT; CDR3aa: CASSASQPGRLMNTEAFF
d_gene: .; abundance: few; v_gene: TRBV5-1; j_gene: TRBJ1-1; CDR3nt: TGCGCCAGCAGTCGGGGGGGCTCGCTTAGATTGAACACTGAAGCTTTCTTT; CDR3aa: CASSRGGSLRLNTEAFF
d_gene: .; abundance: few; v_gene: TRBV20-1; j_gene: TRBJ1-5; CDR3nt: TGCAGTGCGAGCGGAGGGGCAAGCAATCAGCCCCAGCATTTT; CDR3aa: CSASGGASNQPQHF
d_gene: .; abundance: few; v_gene: TRBV6-1; j_gene: TRBJ1-5; CDR3nt: TGTGCCAGCAGTCAAGGGGGAACTAATCAGCCCCAGCATTTT; CDR3aa: CASSQGGTNQPQHF
d_gene: .; abundance: .; v_gene: TRBV20-1; j_gene: TRBJ2-1; CDR3nt: TGCAGTGCTAGAGAGACCCTAGCGCTGTCCTACAATGAGCAGTTCTTC; CDR3aa: CSARETLALSYNEQFF
d_gene: .; abundance: few; v_gene: TRBV7-2; j_gene: TRBJ2-3; CDR3nt: TGTGCCAGCAGCTTCTCGACCACGCGGGCAGATACGCAGTATTTT; CDR3aa: CASSFSTTRADTQYF
d_gene: .; abundance: .; v_gene: TRBV28; j_gene: TRBJ2-3; CDR3nt: TGTGCCAGCCCAGACCGCCTACAGGCAGATACGCAGTATTTT; CDR3aa: CASPDRLQADTQYF
d_gene: TRBD2; abundance: .; v_gene: TRBV7-2; j_gene: TRBJ2-1; CDR3nt: TGTGCCAGCAGCTTAGTGGGGGGGGATGAGCAGTTCTTC; CDR3aa: CASSLVGGDEQFF
d_gene: TRBD2; abundance: few; v_gene: TRBV5-1; j_gene: TRBJ2-3; CDR3nt: TGCGCCAGCAGCGAACTAACTAGCGCAAGGTCGCCAGATACGCAGTATTTT; CDR3aa: CASSELTSARSPDTQYF
d_gene: TRBD1; abundance: few; v_gene: TRBV12-3/TRBV12-4; j_gene: TRBJ1-1; CDR3nt: TGTGCCAGCAGTAAGGACAGGGGCAAGAACACTGAAGCTTTCTTT; CDR3aa: CASSKDRGKNTEAFF
d_gene: TRBD2; abundance: .; v_gene: TRBV5-4; j_gene: TRBJ2-7; CDR3nt: TGTGCCAGCAGCTTACTAGCGGGAAGTCGTGAGCAGTACTTC; CDR3aa: CASSLLAGSREQYF
d_gene: TRBD2; abundance: .; v_gene: TRBV20-1; j_gene: TRBJ2-3; CDR3nt: TGCAGTGCTAGGATCTCACTAGCGGGGATCACAGATACGCAGTATTTT; CDR3aa: CSARISLAGITDTQYF
d_gene: TRBD2; abundance: many; v_gene: TRBV5-5; j_gene: TRBJ2-5; CDR3nt: TGTGCCAGCAGCTTGGGACTAGCGGGAGTAGAGACCCAGTACTTC; CDR3aa: CASSLGLAGVETQYF
d_gene: .; abundance: few; v_gene: TRBV4-2; j_gene: TRBJ2-3; CDR3nt: TGTGCCAGCAGCCAAGATCCGAATGATACGCAGTATTTT; CDR3aa: CASSQDPNDTQYF
d_gene: .; abundance: few; v_gene: TRBV21-1; j_gene: TRBJ1-5; CDR3nt: TGTGCCAGCAGCAAAAGAGTTTCCAGGGCTAACAATCAGCCCCAGCATTTT; CDR3aa: CASSKRVSRANNQPQHF
d_gene: TRBD2; abundance: .; v_gene: TRBV20-1; j_gene: TRBJ2-5; CDR3nt: TGCAGTGGCGGCGGGGCTACCGGGACTAGAAAAGAGACCCAGTACTTC; CDR3aa: CSGGGATGTRKETQYF
d_gene: TRBD1; abundance: .; v_gene: TRBV7-9; j_gene: TRBJ2-6; CDR3nt: TGTGCCAGCAGCAAACAGGGGGCCACTGGGGCCAACGTCCTGACTTTC; CDR3aa: CASSKQGATGANVLTF
d_gene: .; abundance: few; v_gene: TRBV7-2; j_gene: TRBJ1-1; CDR3nt: TGTGCCAGCAGCTTGGGGGGCTGGGGCACTGAAGCTTTCTTT; CDR3aa: CASSLGGWGTEAFF
d_gene: .; abundance: .; v_gene: TRBV6-5; j_gene: TRBJ1-3; CDR3nt: TGTGCCAGCAGTCCCGGGGCCGAAATCGGGAACACCATATATTTT; CDR3aa: CASSPGAEIGNTIYF
d_gene: TRBD1; abundance: .; v_gene: TRBV7-9; j_gene: TRBJ2-2; CDR3nt: TGTGCCAGCAGCCCGGGACAGGGGCAAACCGGGGAGCTGTTTTTT; CDR3aa: CASSPGQGQTGELFF
d_gene: TRBD2; abundance: few; v_gene: TRBV5-1; j_gene: TRBJ2-1; CDR3nt: TGCGCCAGCAGCTTGGCGCTCCTAGCGGGAGTTAGCAATGAGCAGTTCTTC; CDR3aa: CASSLALLAGVSNEQFF
d_gene: .; abundance: .; v_gene: TRBV7-9; j_gene: TRBJ1-2; CDR3nt: TGTGCCAGCAGCTTAGGCCTACAGGGAGAGGTCTATGGCTACACCTTC; CDR3aa: CASSLGLQGEVYGYTF
d_gene: TRBD2; abundance: .; v_gene: TRBV27; j_gene: TRBJ2-5; CDR3nt: TGTGCCAGCAGTGGGGCGGGAGGGTTCTTTCGGGAGACCCAGTACTTC; CDR3aa: CASSGAGGFFRETQYF
d_gene: .; abundance: .; v_gene: TRBV5-1; j_gene: TRBJ2-2; CDR3nt: TGCGCCAGCAGCCCCCTTCTAAACACCGGGGAGCTGTTTTTT; CDR3aa: CASSPLLNTGELFF
d_gene: TRBD1; abundance: .; v_gene: TRBV5-1; j_gene: TRBJ1-2; CDR3nt: TGCGCCAGCAGCTTGAACTACAGGGGTGACTATGGCTACACCTTC; CDR3aa: CASSLNYRGDYGYTF
d_gene: .; abundance: many; v_gene: TRBV7-6; j_gene: TRBJ2-2; CDR3nt: TGTGCCAGCAGCTTAGGGAGCGCGGGATATAGCACCGGGGAGCTGTTTTTT; CDR3aa: CASSLGSAGYSTGELFF
d_gene: .; abundance: few; v_gene: TRBV24-1; j_gene: TRBJ2-3; CDR3nt: TGTGCCACCAGTGACGGGGGGCGGGAGACAATCACAGATACGCAGTATTTT; CDR3aa: CATSDGGRETITDTQYF
d_gene: .; abundance: few; v_gene: TRBV7-9; j_gene: TRBJ1-4; CDR3nt: TGTGCCAGCAGCTTAATTAGGTTTTCGGCGACTCGAGAGAAACTGTTTTTT; CDR3aa: CASSLIRFSATREKLFF
d_gene: .; abundance: few; v_gene: TRBV20-1; j_gene: TRBJ2-1; CDR3nt: TGCAGTGCTAGAAAGGGGCAGGGTTTTAGTATTAGTCGGAATGAGCAGTTCTTC; CDR3aa: CSARKGQGFSISRNEQFF
d_gene: TRBD2; abundance: many; v_gene: TRBV29-1; j_gene: TRBJ2-3; CDR3nt: TGCAGCGTTGAGCGAGCGGGAGGGAGCACAGATACGCAGTATTTT; CDR3aa: CSVERAGGSTDTQYF
d_gene: TRBD2; abundance: few; v_gene: TRBV11-1; j_gene: TRBJ2-5; CDR3nt: TGTGCCAGCAGCTTTAGAGTGACTAGCGGGAGGAGACAAGAGACCCAGTACTTC; CDR3aa: CASSFRVTSGRRQETQYF
d_gene: .; abundance: few; v_gene: TRBV7-2; j_gene: TRBJ2-3; CDR3nt: TGTGCCAGCAGCCTAATGAGCTCGGGGGCGCAGTATTTT; CDR3aa: CASSLMSSGAQYF
d_gene: .; abundance: few; v_gene: TRBV12-3/TRBV12-4; j_gene: TRBJ1-1; CDR3nt: TGTGCCAGCAGTTTCCCCCAGGGCGGGAACACTGAAGCTTTCTTT; CDR3aa: CASSFPQGGNTEAFF
d_gene: TRBD2; abundance: .; v_gene: TRBV10-3; j_gene: TRBJ2-1; CDR3nt: TGTGCCACCTCGTCTTACGGGGGGGACAATGAGCAGTTCTTC; CDR3aa: CATSSYGGDNEQFF